This entry is about one TCR beta chain. Its antigen is undetermined. The sample belongs to a study of cytomegalovirus exposure and HLA in healthy donors. Study background: Genotyping showed around 80% of fewer than 500 donors falling in the Caucasian-associated ancestry cluster. Broader study findings: Reports described diagnosis of cytomegalovirus status by the classifier as highly specific and sensitive. In most subjects, TCR beta sequences reportedly gave accurate predictions of HLA-A and HLA-B alleles. In vitro checks showed that a few CMV-associated chains really do target CMV antigens.

Both 60 Vbeta primers and 13 Jbeta primers went into the PCR. The protocol was immunoSEQ multiplex PCR, while the TCRdb copy is restricted to in-frame clones and leaves out a portion. The table records about 180,000 clones, 82% of them present only once. The clonotype was recovered from a woman aged 45-65 years in good health and CMV-seronegative. Specimen: PBMCs.

CDR3 bases: TGTGCCACCGGTACGACGACTAGCGGGATAAATGAGCAGTTCTTC. Amino acids: CATGTTTSGINEQFF. The chain combines TRBV2 with TRBJ2-1; TRBD2 agrees at 11 bases. Germline lookup yields CDR1 SNHLY and CDR2 FYNNEI. The CDR3 totals 15 residues. V was pared by 10 bases and J by 7 bases, with 12 bases of the junction left unmatched.